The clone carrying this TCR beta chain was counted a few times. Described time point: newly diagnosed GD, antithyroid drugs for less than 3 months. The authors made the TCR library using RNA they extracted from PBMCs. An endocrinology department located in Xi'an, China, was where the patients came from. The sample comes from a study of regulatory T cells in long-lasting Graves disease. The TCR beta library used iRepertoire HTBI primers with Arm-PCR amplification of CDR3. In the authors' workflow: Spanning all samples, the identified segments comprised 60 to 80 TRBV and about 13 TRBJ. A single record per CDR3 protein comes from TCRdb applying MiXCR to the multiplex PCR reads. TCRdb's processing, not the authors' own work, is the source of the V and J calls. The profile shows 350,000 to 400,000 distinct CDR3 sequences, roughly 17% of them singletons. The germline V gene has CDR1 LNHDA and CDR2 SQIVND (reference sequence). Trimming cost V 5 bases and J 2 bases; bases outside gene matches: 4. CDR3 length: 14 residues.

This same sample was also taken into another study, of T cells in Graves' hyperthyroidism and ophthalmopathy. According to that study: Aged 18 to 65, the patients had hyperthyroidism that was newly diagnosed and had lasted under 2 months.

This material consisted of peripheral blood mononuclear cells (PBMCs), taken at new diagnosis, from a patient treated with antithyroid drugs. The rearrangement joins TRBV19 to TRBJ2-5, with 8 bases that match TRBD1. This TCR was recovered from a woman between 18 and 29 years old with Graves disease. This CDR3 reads CASSRQGFQETQYF. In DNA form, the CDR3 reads TGTGCCAGTAGTCGACAGGGGTTTCAAGAGACCCAGTACTTC.